The 26 T cell receptor beta chains presented below share a single source sample, sequenced in a study of shared clonotypes between healthy human individuals. Assay: immunoSEQ multiplex PCR; the TCRdb copy retains only in-frame clones and omits some. In the table there are about 2.3 million clones, around 93% of which are singletons. Sequencing was performed on naive CD4+ T cells from PBMCs. Subset: CD45RA+ positively selected. The receptor set was obtained from a man younger than 35 in good health. Some clones in this sample may be carry-over from other donors' samples.

With respect to this clone: At the DNA level, this CDR3 is encoded by other sequences in the same sample as well. This chain uses TRBV11-2 with TRBJ1-2, with TRBD1 matching 7 bases. V shed 5 bases and J 3 bases; nucleotides not matched to a gene: 3. The CDR3 runs 13 residues. Germline V gives CDR1 SGHAT, CDR2 FQNNGV. The CDR3 sequence: CASSRTGDYGYTF. The CDR3 DNA reads TGTGCCAGCAGCAGAACAGGGGACTATGGCTACACCTTC.

The V and J genes are TRBV18 and TRBJ2-7, with D perhaps TRBD1 or TRBD2 (5 bases each). The germline V and J ends were trimmed by 6 bases and 1 base, with 13 bases remaining between them. Germline V gene data show CDR1 as KGHSH and CDR2 as LQKENI. The CDR3 runs 14 residues. The CDR3: CASSSGTYSYEQYF. As DNA, the CDR3 is TGTGCCAGCTCGTCCGGGACCTATTCCTACGAGCAGTACTTC.

CDR3 coding DNA: TGTGCCATCAATCCCGGGACTAGCGGGAGGGATGGCGAGCAGTACTTC. It is translated as CAINPGTSGRDGEQYF. The chain joins TRBV10-3 to TRBJ2-5; 16 bases match TRBD2. The J call may be faulty, since TRBJ2-7 better matches the DNA end. CDR3 length: 16 amino acids. In germline, CDR1 is ENHRY, CDR2 SYGVKD.

V is TRBV5-1 and J is TRBJ2-5; a weak D match, TRBD1 (6 bases). The CDR3 has 14 amino acids. Germline V gene sequence: CDR1 SGHRS, CDR2 YFSETQ. The germline V and J ends were trimmed by 0 bases and 5 bases, with 11 bases remaining between them. In DNA, the CDR3 is TGCGCCAGCAGCTTGGTGGGGGCCTGGGAGACCCAGTACTTC. Amino acids: CASSLVGAWETQYF.

This rearrangement joins TRBV9 to TRBJ2-5, with 11 nucleotides matching TRBD2. Germline CDR1 SGDLS, CDR2 YYNGEE. V lost 0 bases, J lost 3 bases, and 7 bases stayed unmatched. CDR3 size: 17 residues. The CDR3, as DNA: TGTGCCAGCAGCGTAGGTGTCCTAGCGGGAGGAAAAGAGACCCAGTACTTC. Its protein is CASSVGVLAGGKETQYF.

The chain carries TRBV30 and TRBJ2-5; D is possibly TRBD1 (6 bases). CDR3 length equals 13 residues. CDR1 is GTSNPN and CDR2 is SVGIG in the germline V gene (reference sequence). The ends were cut back, 3 bases at V and 5 bases at J, with 13 bases in the middle. For the CDR3, the DNA is TGTGCCTGGAGCGCCGACAGGTCCGAGACCCAGTACTTC. Its protein product is CAWSADRSETQYF.

This clone was seen only once. This sequence joins TRBV5-1 and TRBJ2-7; D is unclear. Trimming left V 0 bases short and J 1 base short, with 8 bases between. The CDR3 totals 14 residues. Germline CDR1 reads SGHRS; CDR2 reads YFSETQ. Here the CDR3 DNA reads TGCGCCAGCAGCTTGGCAACCAGTTCCTACGAGCAGTACTTC. Protein: CASSLATSSYEQYF.

The chain employs TRBV5-4 and TRBJ1-2; 8 bases are a match to TRBD1. This CDR3 contains 15 residues. Germline loops: CDR1 SGHNT, CDR2 YYREEE (reference sequence). Losses at the gene ends were 1 base for V and 4 bases for J; bases not matched to a gene: 6. The CDR3 here is CASSLMAGTGYGYTF. CDR3 coding DNA: TGTGCCAGCAGCTTGATGGCCGGGACAGGCTATGGCTACACCTTC.

The CDR3 DNA reads as TGCGCCAGCGTACAGGGTTCCGGAGATAATGAGCAGTTCTTC. This sequence encodes CASVQGSGDNEQFF. This chain links TRBV5-1 with TRBJ2-1; possible D gene TRBD1, 6 bases. The V end was cut by 7 bases, the J end by 7 bases, with 18 bases between. The length of the CDR3 is 14 residues. CDR1 SGHRS and CDR2 YFSETQ come from the germline V gene. The whole variable domain, filled in from reference TRBV5-1 and TRBJ2-1, reads KAGVTQTPRYLIKTRGQQVTLSCSPISGHRSVSWYQQTPGQGLQFLFEYFSETQRNKGNFPGRFSGRQFSNSRSEMNVSTLELGDSALYLCASVQGSGDNEQFFGPGTRLTVL.

The V call is TRBV5-1, the J call TRBJ1-4; TRBD1 might be the D (5 bases). Germline CDR1 is SGHRS and CDR2 is YFSETQ. The CDR3 runs 15 residues. Trimming cost V 7 bases and J 0 bases, with 13 bases left between them. As DNA, the CDR3 is TGCGCCAGCGCGGACCCACAGGCAACTAATGAAAAACTGTTTTTT. It encodes CASADPQATNEKLFF.

V gene TRBV4-1 combines with J gene TRBJ1-4; no firm D call. Germline V gene data show CDR1 as MGHRA and CDR2 as YSYEKL. This CDR3 region has 15 residues. V lost 1 base and J lost 4, with 10 bases in between. CDR3 sequence: CASSQVPGYNEKLFF. In DNA form, the CDR3 reads TGCGCCAGCAGCCAAGTCCCAGGTTATAATGAAAAACTGTTTTTT.

This chain uses TRBV7-2 with TRBJ1-1; possibly TRBD1 for D (5 bases). The CDR3 runs 14 residues. Trimming cost V 2 bases and J 4 bases, with 11 bases left between them. Germline values: CDR1 SGHTA, CDR2 FQGNSA. Here the CDR3 DNA reads TGTGCCAGCAGCTTATGGGGGGAGAGCACTGAAGCTTTCTTT. Translation: CASSLWGESTEAFF.

The chain combines TRBV11-3 with TRBJ2-2; D is unresolved. Germline CDR1 SGHNT, CDR2 YENEEA. The V end was cut by 6 bases, the J end by 3 bases, with 5 bases between. This CDR3 comprises 12 residues. DNA for the CDR3: TGTGCCAGCAGTTGGGACACCGGGGAGCTGTTTTTT. The encoded protein is CASSWDTGELFF.

V usage is TRBV27 and J usage is TRBJ1-1; a possible D gene is TRBD1 (5 bases). Per germline, CDR1 MNHEY and CDR2 SMNVEV (reference sequence). The V gene lost 1 base and the J gene lost 8 bases, with 17 bases spanning the gap. CDR3 size: 15 residues. CDR3 residues: CASSLFQGPRGEAFF. The CDR3 DNA sequence: TGTGCCAGCAGTTTATTCCAAGGGCCACGGGGCGAAGCTTTCTTT.

The genes are TRBV28 and TRBJ2-2, with 9 bases lining up with TRBD2. This CDR3 is 15 amino acids long. Unmatched junction bases numbered 3, after V lost 3 bases and J lost 4 bases. Germline assignment: CDR1 MDHEN and CDR2 SYDVKM. The CDR3 nucleotides read TGTGCCAGCAGTTTTAGCGGGAGCGGCACCGGGGAGCTGTTTTTT. Protein product: CASSFSGSGTGELFF.

The chain is built from TRBV9 and TRBJ2-7; the match to TRBD2 covers 10 bases. This CDR3 has 16 residues. Unmatched junction bases numbered 10, after V lost 0 bases and J lost 7 bases. Germline V gives CDR1 SGDLS, CDR2 YYNGEE. CDR3 DNA sequence: TGTGCCAGCAGCGTAGACCGGACTAGCGGCCCTGGGGAGCAGTACTTC. It is translated as CASSVDRTSGPGEQYF. Complete variable domain (other parts from reference TRBV9 and TRBJ2-7): DSGVTQTPKHLITATGQRVTLRCSPRSGDLSVYWYQQSLDQGLQFLIQYYNGEERAKGNILERFSAQQFPDLHSELNLSSLELGDSALYFCASSVDRTSGPGEQYFGPGTRLTVT.

The rearrangement joins TRBV6-1 to TRBJ1-2, with a weak D call TRBD1 (6 bases). Germline-derived CDR1 and CDR2 are MNHNS and SASEGT. Trimming took off 8 bases at V and 0 bases at J, with 16 bases between the two ends. This CDR3 is 15 amino acids long. The DNA of the CDR3 is TGTGCCAGCGAGAGGACAGTCAGCTCTAACTATGGCTACACCTTC. Translated, it gives CASERTVSSNYGYTF.

The gene calls are TRBV2 and TRBJ2-3; 11 nucleotides match TRBD1. Germline V gene data show CDR1 as SNHLY and CDR2 as FYNNEI. This CDR3 region has 15 residues. V lost 5 bases, J lost 3 bases, and 4 bases stayed unmatched. The CDR3 region is CASSRTGGITDTQYF. CDR3 coding DNA: TGTGCCAGCAGTCGGACAGGGGGCATTACAGATACGCAGTATTTT.

The chain links TRBV19 to TRBJ2-5; TRBD1 agrees at 7 bases. Germline V gives CDR1 LNHDA, CDR2 SQIVND (reference sequence). The CDR3 sequence is 12 residues long. V gave up 4 bases and J gave up 11 bases; unmatched junction bases: 7. The CDR3 DNA sequence: TGTGCCAGTAGTACCCGACAGGGCCCTCAGTACTTC. Translation gives CASSTRQGPQYF.

This clone showed up just once. This chain joins TRBV19 and TRBJ2-7; D may be TRBD1 or TRBD2 (5 bases each). Between the trimmed V and J ends, which lost 5 bases and 1 base, there was a span of 12 bases. This CDR3 contains 14 residues. Germline V gene lookup returns CDR1 LNHDA and CDR2 SQIVND (reference sequence). The CDR3 region has the DNA TGTGCCAGTAGTCTCGGCTGGGGGTCCTACGAGCAGTACTTC. It encodes CASSLGWGSYEQYF.

V is TRBV10-3 and J is TRBJ2-1; tentatively, D is TRBD1 (6 bases). V was shortened by 3 bases and J by 9 bases, with 9 bases between the two germline ends. CDR1 is ENHRY and CDR2 is SYGVKD in the germline V gene. The CDR3 loop spans 12 amino acids. CDR3 region: CAISEGGVEQFF. The CDR3 nucleotides are TGTGCCATCAGTGAAGGGGGAGTTGAGCAGTTCTTC.

The chain has TRBV7-9 and TRBJ1-2; D not resolved. The CDR3 consists of 12 residues. Trimming shortened V by 4 bases and J by 14 bases, and 17 bases separated the two germline ends. CDR1 is SEHNR, CDR2 FQNEAQ, per germline (reference sequence). CDR3 sequence: CASSSSGGVITF. For the CDR3, the DNA is TGTGCCAGCAGCTCTTCAGGTGGGGTAATAACCTTC.

CDR3 in amino acids: CASSVRWVQYF. The CDR3 DNA is TGTGCCAGCAGTGTCCGCTGGGTGCAGTACTTC. The rearrangement links TRBV2 to TRBJ2-7, with D unclear. V was pared by 4 bases and J by 9 bases, with 10 bases between. This CDR3 comprises 11 residues. CDR1 is SNHLY and CDR2 is FYNNEI in the germline V gene.

The chain recombines TRBV4-2 with TRBJ2-1; the D is unclear. Trimming cost V 0 bases and J 0 bases, with 6 bases left between them. This CDR3 region has 15 residues. CDR1 LGHNA and CDR2 YNFKEQ come from the germline V gene. This CDR3 is CASSQEHTSYNEQFF. DNA for the CDR3: TGTGCCAGCAGCCAAGAACACACCTCCTACAATGAGCAGTTCTTC.

The genes are TRBV6-4 and TRBJ1-1; tentative D call: TRBD1 (5 bases). Germline V CDR1 and CDR2: MRHNA, SNTAGT. V lost 5 bases and J 1 base, leaving 8 bases between the germline ends. The length of the CDR3 is 13 residues. The CDR3 reads CASSQGRNTEAFF. CDR3 DNA sequence: TGTGCCAGCAGTCAGGGTCGGAACACTGAAGCTTTCTTT.

The chain has TRBV4-1 and TRBJ2-4; no definite D call. The V and J ends lost 1 base and 0 bases respectively, with 7 bases between them. From germline, CDR1 is MGHRA and CDR2 YSYEKL. The CDR3 runs 15 residues. The CDR3 DNA is TGCGCCAGCAGCCAAGCTGATCTAGCCAAAAACATTCAGTACTTC. This codes for CASSQADLAKNIQYF.